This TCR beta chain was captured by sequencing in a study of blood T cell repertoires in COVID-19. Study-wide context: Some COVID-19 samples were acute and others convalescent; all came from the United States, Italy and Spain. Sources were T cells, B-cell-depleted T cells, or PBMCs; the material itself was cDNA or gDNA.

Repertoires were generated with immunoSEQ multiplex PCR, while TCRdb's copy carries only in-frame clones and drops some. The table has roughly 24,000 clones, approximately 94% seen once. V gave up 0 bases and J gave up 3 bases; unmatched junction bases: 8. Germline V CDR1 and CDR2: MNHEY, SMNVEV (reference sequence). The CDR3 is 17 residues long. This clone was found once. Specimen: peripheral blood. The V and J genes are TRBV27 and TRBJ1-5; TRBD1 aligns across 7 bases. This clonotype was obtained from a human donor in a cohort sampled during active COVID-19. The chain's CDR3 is CASSLSRQGRNNQPQHF. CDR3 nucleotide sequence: TGTGCCAGCAGTTTATCGAGACAGGGCCGGAACAATCAGCCCCAGCATTTT.